Below, 27 T cell receptor beta chains from the same sample are listed, as sequenced in a study of cytomegalovirus exposure and HLA in healthy donors. The PCR made use of 60 Vbeta and 13 Jbeta primers. This table comes from immunoSEQ multiplex PCR, and its TCRdb copy is limited to in-frame clones, with some not included. This sample carries about 160,000 clones, with 1.3% going to the ten biggest clones. The sample was PBMCs. The receptors shown here come from a woman aged 60-70 years in good health and CMV-seronegative.

The chain joins TRBV7-6 to TRBJ1-5; 8 bases align to TRBD1. The J segment lost 2 bases and the V segment lost 1 base, leaving 4 bases of the junction unmatched. There are 16 residues in the CDR3. CDR1 and CDR2 from the germline V gene are SGHVS and FNYEAQ. The CDR3 here is CASSLGTGTGNQPQHF. For the CDR3, the DNA is TGTGCCAGCAGCTTAGGGACAGGGACGGGCAATCAGCCCCAGCATTTT.

This chain uses TRBV25-1 with TRBJ1-2; no reliable D call. The germline gives CDR1 MGHDK, CDR2 SYGVNS. The CDR3 runs 14 residues. V was pared by 2 bases and J by 3 bases, with 10 bases between. The CDR3, as DNA: TGTGCCAGCAGTGAAGAACCGGGAGACTATGGCTACACCTTC. Its protein product is CASSEEPGDYGYTF.

V usage is TRBV25-1 and J usage is TRBJ2-7; 12 bases are a match to TRBD1. The trim removed 3 bases at V and 7 bases at J, leaving 7 bases unmatched. The CDR3 loop spans 15 amino acids. CDR1 MGHDK and CDR2 SYGVNS come from the germline V gene. The CDR3 DNA follows: TGTGCCAGCAGTGACCCCGGGACAGGGGGCGAAGAGCAGTACTTC. Translated: CASSDPGTGGEEQYF.

The CDR3 DNA follows: TGCAGCGCCGGGCGGGAGGGCGCCGGGGAGCTGTTTTTT. It codes for CSAGREGAGELFF. The chain uses TRBV29-1 and TRBJ2-2; 9 bases agree with TRBD2. CDR1 SQVTM and CDR2 ANQGSEA come from the germline V gene. The CDR3 extends over 13 amino acids. V lost 7 bases, J lost 6 bases, and 6 bases stayed unmatched.

V is TRBV5-1 and J is TRBJ1-1; no reliable D call. The CDR3 has 12 amino acids. Germline CDR1 and CDR2: SGHRS and YFSETQ. The V end lost 2 bases, the J end lost 4 bases, and 6 bases lay between the germline ends. CDR3 amino acids: CASSFSGTEAFF. DNA of the CDR3: TGCGCCAGCAGCTTCTCCGGCACTGAAGCTTTCTTT.

The V and J genes are TRBV5-4 and TRBJ2-7; 8 nucleotides line up with TRBD1. The CDR3 is 16 residues long. Looked up from germline, CDR1 is SGHNT and CDR2 is YYREEE (reference sequence). Trimming cost V 3 bases and J 3 bases; bases outside gene matches: 11. CDR3 bases: TGTGCCAGCAGCTCCATGGGTGGACAGGGAAACTACGAGCAGTACTTC. It yields the protein CASSSMGGQGNYEQYF.

The chain employs TRBV4-1 and TRBJ2-7; no reliable D call. The germline CDR1 and CDR2 sequences are MGHRA and YSYEKL. The germline V and J ends were trimmed by 1 base and 7 bases, with 14 bases remaining between them. CDR3 length: 14 amino acids. The CDR3 sequence is CASSQGPAPREQYF. CDR3 coding DNA: TGCGCCAGCAGCCAAGGACCCGCCCCGAGGGAGCAGTACTTC.

The rearrangement links TRBV9 to TRBJ1-5, with D uncertain. Deletions cut 4 bases from V and 6 bases from J, with 11 bases between. Germline assignment: CDR1 SGDLS and CDR2 YYNGEE. The CDR3 is made up of 13 amino acids. The DNA for the CDR3 is TGTGCCAGCAGCCCTCCTTCCGGTCAGCCCCAGCATTTT. Protein sequence: CASSPPSGQPQHF.

The V and J genes are TRBV5-1 and TRBJ2-2; the D is unclear. V was pared by 1 base and J by 4 bases, with 14 bases between. The CDR3 is 16 amino acids. CDR1 is SGHRS and CDR2 is YFSETQ in the germline V gene. Here the CDR3 reads CASSLMAVRITGELFF. Written as DNA, the CDR3 is TGCGCCAGCAGCTTGATGGCGGTCCGGATCACCGGGGAGCTGTTTTTT.

The V call is TRBV6-1, the J call TRBJ1-3; 9 bases are shared with TRBD1. Germline V lookup: CDR1 MNHNS, CDR2 SASEGT. The CDR3 is 14 residues long. With V trimmed by 7 bases and J by 3 bases, 4 bases remained unmatched. The chain's CDR3 is CASMGTGYGNTIYF. The DNA of the CDR3 is TGTGCCAGCATGGGGACAGGGTATGGAAACACCATATATTTT.

The V and J genes are TRBV2 and TRBJ1-1; D gene uncertain. Per the germline V gene, CDR1 is SNHLY and CDR2 is FYNNEI. The CDR3 length is 13 residues. V lost 3 bases and J 10 bases, leaving 15 bases between the germline ends. Here the CDR3 reads CASSEGQEVRAFF. The CDR3 DNA follows: TGTGCCAGCAGTGAGGGCCAGGAGGTTCGAGCTTTCTTT.

The rearrangement joins TRBV19 to TRBJ1-2, with 7 positions matching TRBD1. The CDR3 contains 14 residues. With V trimmed by 8 bases and J by 0 bases, 6 bases remained unmatched. Germline lookup yields CDR1 LNHDA and CDR2 SQIVND (reference sequence). This chain's CDR3 is CASWKTGTNYGYTF. CDR3 sequence (DNA): TGTGCCAGTTGGAAGACAGGGACTAACTATGGCTACACCTTC.

As to this clone: Distinct nucleotide sequences in the sample also encode this CDR3. This chain links TRBV5-1 with TRBJ2-7; TRBD2 aligns across 9 bases. The ends lost 2 bases at V and 3 bases at J; junction bases unmatched: 3. CDR1 and CDR2 (germline): SGHRS, YFSETQ. The CDR3 runs 14 residues. The CDR3 reads CASSFGGRDYEQYF. In DNA, the CDR3 is TGCGCCAGCAGCTTTGGCGGGAGGGACTACGAGCAGTACTTC. Variable domain in full (rest from reference TRBV5-1 and TRBJ2-7): KAGVTQTPRYLIKTRGQQVTLSCSPISGHRSVSWYQQTPGQGLQFLFEYFSETQRNKGNFPGRFSGRQFSNSRSEMNVSTLELGDSALYLCASSFGGRDYEQYFGPGTRLTVT.

The chain combines TRBV27 with TRBJ1-1; 7 bases are shared with TRBD1. The germline gives CDR1 MNHEY, CDR2 SMNVEV (reference sequence). The CDR3 is 14 amino acids. After removal of 7 bases from V and 1 base from J, the junction contained 6 bases not matched to a gene. The CDR3 loop is CASMETGWNTEAFF. DNA of the CDR3: TGTGCCAGCATGGAGACAGGGTGGAACACTGAAGCTTTCTTT.

The chain has TRBV7-9 and TRBJ2-4; tentatively, D is TRBD1 (6 bases). The CDR3 length is 13 residues. Trimming left V 3 bases short and J 9 bases short, with 12 bases between. The germline CDR1 and CDR2 sequences are SEHNR and FQNEAQ (reference sequence). The CDR3 sequence: CASSLGAGTIQYF. As DNA, the CDR3 is TGTGCCAGCAGCTTGGGGGCAGGGACCATTCAGTACTTC. Combining the CDR3 with reference TRBV7-9 and TRBJ2-4 gives the whole variable domain DTGVSQNPRHKITKRGQNVTFRCDPISEHNRLYWYRQTLGQGPEFLTYFQNEAQLEKSRLLSDRFSAERPKGSFSTLEIQRTEQGDSAMYLCASSLGAGTIQYFGAGTRLSVL.

The V gene is TRBV5-1, the J gene TRBJ1-1, with 8 bases that match TRBD1. Losses at the gene ends were 2 bases for V and 0 bases for J; bases not matched to a gene: 3. The CDR3 runs 15 residues. Germline V gene data show CDR1 as SGHRS and CDR2 as YFSETQ. CDR3 coding DNA: TGCGCCAGCAGCTTCAGGGGGCTCATGAACACTGAAGCTTTCTTT. This encodes CASSFRGLMNTEAFF.

V usage is TRBV2 and J usage is TRBJ2-5, with D perhaps matching TRBD2 (5 bases). TRBJ2-7 matches the DNA end more closely, so the J call is doubtful. Germline V CDR1 and CDR2: SNHLY, FYNNEI. The CDR3 covers 13 residues. The CDR3 here is CASSGGGDYEQYF. The CDR3 DNA is TGTGCCAGTTCTGGAGGAGGAGACTACGAGCAGTACTTC.

The chain couples TRBV4-2 to TRBJ2-1; 14 bases fit TRBD2. CDR3 size: 20 residues. The V gene's germline CDR1 is LGHNA and CDR2 YNFKEQ. With 4 bases clipped from V and 0 bases from J, the junction kept 11 bases outside the gene matches. Written as DNA, the CDR3 is TGTGCCAGCAGCCCGTCGGGACTAGCGGGGGACCGCCCCTCCTACAATGAGCAGTTCTTC. It is translated as CASSPSGLAGDRPSYNEQFF.

This rearrangement joins TRBV7-2 to TRBJ2-2; D unresolved. The germline CDR1 and CDR2 sequences are SGHTA and FQGNSA. Trimming removed 2 bases at V and 1 base at J, with 14 bases between. The CDR3 runs to 17 residues. CDR3 sequence (DNA): TGTGCCAGCAGCTTAAGGAGCGTCGCACAGAACACCGGGGAGCTGTTTTTT. This sequence encodes CASSLRSVAQNTGELFF.

This chain uses TRBV18 with TRBJ2-1; D perhaps matches TRBD2 (6 bases). Germline CDR1 reads KGHSH; CDR2 reads LQKENI. V gave up 4 bases and J gave up 0 bases, with 22 bases separating them. This CDR3 is built from 19 residues. The CDR3 sequence: CASSRSLAGFSSSYNEQFF. In DNA form, the CDR3 reads TGTGCCAGCTCACGGTCTCTTGCGGGGTTCTCAAGCTCCTACAATGAGCAGTTCTTC.

Worth noting for this clone: Other DNA sequences in this sample translate to the same CDR3. The rearrangement uses TRBV7-3 and TRBJ2-7, with 10 bases lining up with TRBD1. The CDR3 has 13 amino acids. Germline CDR1 is SGHTA and CDR2 is FQGTGA. V lost 5 bases to trimming and J lost 7 bases; unmatched junction nucleotides: 5. CDR3 sequence (DNA): TGTGCCAGCAGCCCGGGACAGGGGAATGAGCAGTACTTC. It encodes CASSPGQGNEQYF.

The chain has TRBV12-5 and TRBJ2-5; 8 bases line up with TRBD1. CDR1 is LGHNT, CDR2 FRNRAP, per germline. The CDR3 length is 17 residues. The V and J ends lost 0 bases and 0 bases, in that order; junction bases with no gene match: 6. The CDR3 DNA reads TGTGCTAGTGGTTTGGTACGTGGGACAGGATACCAAGAGACCCAGTACTTC. Its translation: CASGLVRGTGYQETQYF.

The chain couples TRBV10-2 to TRBJ2-1; maybe TRBD2 (5 bases). V was pared by 4 bases and J by 0 bases, with 13 bases between. Germline V gives CDR1 WSHSY, CDR2 SAAADI. This CDR3 spans 16 amino acids. CDR3 loop: CASSGISGSSYNEQFF. CDR3 nucleotides: TGCGCCAGCAGTGGTATCAGCGGTAGCTCCTACAATGAGCAGTTCTTC.

V and J are TRBV27 and TRBJ1-2, with 12 bases that match TRBD1. Germline V gives CDR1 MNHEY, CDR2 SMNVEV (reference sequence). The J segment lost 8 bases and the V segment lost 6 bases, leaving 10 bases of the junction unmatched. The CDR3 contains 15 residues. The DNA of the CDR3 is TGTGCCAGCAGCCGGGGACAGGGGGCTTCAGGGGGCTACACCTTC. It yields the protein CASSRGQGASGGYTF.

The V gene is TRBV15, the J gene TRBJ1-2; D gene ambiguous. Trimming removed 5 bases from V and 7 bases from J, with 11 bases in between. This CDR3 is built from 12 residues. The germline V gene has CDR1 LNHNV and CDR2 YYDKDF (reference sequence). The CDR3 region has the DNA TGTGCCACCAGCTCCGGAGTTCGTGGCTACACCTTC. It codes for CATSSGVRGYTF.

The chain is built from TRBV13 and TRBJ2-2; D call uncertain. There are 12 residues in the CDR3. Germline V lookup: CDR1 PRHDT, CDR2 FYEKMQ (reference sequence). The germline V and J ends were trimmed by 8 bases and 8 bases, with 12 bases remaining between them. The CDR3 sequence: CASRESFGELFF. The CDR3 nucleotides read TGTGCCAGCCGCGAGTCGTTTGGGGAGCTGTTTTTT.

The rearrangement links TRBV28 to TRBJ2-2, with D tentatively TRBD1 (5 bases). Germline lookup yields CDR1 MDHEN and CDR2 SYDVKM. The CDR3 totals 14 residues. V was shortened by 5 bases and J by 13 bases, with 20 bases between the two germline ends. Here the CDR3 DNA reads TGTGCCAGCAGTGCAGCCTCAGGGTTCTCGGGGCTGTTTTTT. This gives the protein CASSAASGFSGLFF. Supplemented by reference TRBV28 and TRBJ2-2, the full variable domain reads DVKVTQSSRYLVKRTGEKVFLECVQDMDHENMFWYRQDPGLGLRLIYFSYDVKMKEKGDIPEGYSVSREKKERFSLILESASTNQTSMYLCASSAASGFSGLFFGEGSRLTVL.